This T cell receptor (beta chain) was sequenced in a study of T cells after yellow fever vaccination (dated by TCRdb to about 2019). Broadly, across the study: The SMART-Seq v4 Ultra Low Input RNA kit was used to prepare libraries from fractions with low cell numbers. Bulk TCR alpha and beta repertoires were sequenced longitudinally to track T-cell clones before and after primary and booster YFV17D yellow fever vaccination. Two healthy male donors made up the cohort, one aged 18 to 30 years and the other aged 30 to 40 years. Bulk PBMC replicates and cell subsets were isolated from blood drawn at multiple timepoints before and after both primary and secondary immunization. General conclusions and limits of the study: A small share of clonotypes occurred in both CD4 and CD8 compartments, likely arising from convergent recombination. The study included only two donors, which limits how far the findings can be generalized. Compared with the primary T-cell response, the secondary T-cell response was weaker but faster, peaking on day 5 rather than day 15. Most clones expanded after primary vaccination (approximately 95% of CD4 and 88% of CD8) were re-detected after the booster, suggesting that broad memory maintenance occurred. FACS-sorted repertoires could contain abundant contaminating clonotypes from the bulk population, so computational filtering was required.

Read against the paper, the sample's treatment or condition label means: live attenuated yellow fever vaccine strain. At every blood-draw timepoint, two biological replicates of bulk PBMCs were collected. PBMCs were isolated from peripheral blood using a standard Ficoll-Paque protocol. RNA was extracted with TriZol from bulk PBMCs, CD4 and CD8 fractions, and dextramer-positive and dextramer-negative fractions. The CDR1 and CDR2 encoded by the germline V gene are SQVTM and ANQGSEA. V is shortened by 1 base, J by 3 bases, and the region joining them spans 3 bases. The CDR3 covers 11 residues, taking in both the cysteine and the phenylalanine. Left in the record is the CDR3 DNA by itself, 33 bases read in frame from the first base. This clonotype has ten or more counts. Its antigen target is currently unknown. No base quality values were provided; no much bigger clone lies one nucleotide off. The sequencer was an Illumina NovaSeq 6000. TCR cDNA was synthesized by 5'RACE template switching, which introduced a universal primer site and unique molecular identifiers. Priming of cDNA synthesis was performed from both the TCR alpha and TCR beta constant segments. Library amplification involved two PCR steps, and the second step added sample barcodes and sequencing adapters. Libraries were sequenced on Illumina HiSeq 2500 (2x100 bp) or NovaSeq (2x150 bp). In the source study's methods: Reads were demultiplexed and collapsed into UMI consensus sequences with MIGEC, and V(D)J alignment was performed with MiXCR. Vaccine-responding clonotypes were defined with edgeR using replicate PBMC samples, requiring FDR below 0.01 and a log2 fold change above 5 up to day 15. Each bulk clonotype received a CD4 or CD8 identity based on whether the sequenced CD4 or CD8 repertoire contained that clonotype at higher abundance. Clones were called with MiXCR by TCRdb after fastp trimmed the public reads at Q25, and only in-frame beta chains were retained. Rows matching on CDR3 protein sequence are summarized as one entry with the most common DNA and genes. The V and J calls, along with clone size, are taken from TCRdb and not from the paper's own processing. The sample yields about 260,000 distinct CDR3 sequences; more than 3.5% were counted once. Over 15% of the sample lies in the top ten.

This sequence originates from a man aged 18-30 years who received the YFV17D yellow fever vaccine. This receptor chain uses TRBV29-1 and TRBJ1-2, with no confident D gene call. The source material was PBMCs, sampled 15 days after the yellow fever booster vaccination. The encoded CDR3 is CSVEAYYGYTF. In nucleotides, the sequence is TGCAGCGTTGAAGCTTACTATGGCTACACCTTC. Supplemented by the reference TRBV29-1 and TRBJ1-2 proteins around the CDR3, the complete variable domain is SAVISQKPSRDICQRGTSLTIQCQVDSQVTMMFWYRQQPGQSLTLIATANQGSEATYESGFVIDKFPISRPNLTFSTLTVSNMSPEDSSIYLCSVEAYYGYTFGSGTRLTVV.